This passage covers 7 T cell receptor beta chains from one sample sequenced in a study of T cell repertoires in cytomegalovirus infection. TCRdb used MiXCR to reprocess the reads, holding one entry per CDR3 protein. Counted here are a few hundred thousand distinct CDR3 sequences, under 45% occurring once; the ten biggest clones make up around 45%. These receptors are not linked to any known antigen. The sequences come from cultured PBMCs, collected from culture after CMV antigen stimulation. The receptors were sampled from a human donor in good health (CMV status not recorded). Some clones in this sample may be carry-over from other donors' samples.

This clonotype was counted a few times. CDR3 amino acids: CASSPGPSGFYNEQFF. DNA for the CDR3: TGTGCCAGCAGTCCTGGGCCTAGCGGGTTCTACAATGAGCAGTTCTTC. This chain links TRBV7-2 with TRBJ2-1; 8 nucleotides line up with TRBD2. CDR3 size: 16 residues. Germline CDR1 SGHTA, CDR2 FQGNSA. V gave up 6 bases and J gave up 3 bases; unmatched junction bases: 10.

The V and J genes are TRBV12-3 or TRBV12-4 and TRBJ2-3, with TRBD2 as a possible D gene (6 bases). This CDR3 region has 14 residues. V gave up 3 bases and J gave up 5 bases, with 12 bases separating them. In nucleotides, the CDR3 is TGTGCCAGCAGTTTGTTCGGGGAGGAAGATACGCAGTATTTT. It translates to CASSLFGEEDTQYF.

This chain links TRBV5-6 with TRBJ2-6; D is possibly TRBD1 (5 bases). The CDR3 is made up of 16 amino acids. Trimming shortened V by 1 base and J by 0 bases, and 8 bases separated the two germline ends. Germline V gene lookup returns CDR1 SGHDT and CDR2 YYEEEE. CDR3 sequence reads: CASSLFTGSGANVLTF. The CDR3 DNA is TGTGCCAGCAGCTTGTTTACAGGCTCTGGGGCCAACGTCCTGACTTTC.

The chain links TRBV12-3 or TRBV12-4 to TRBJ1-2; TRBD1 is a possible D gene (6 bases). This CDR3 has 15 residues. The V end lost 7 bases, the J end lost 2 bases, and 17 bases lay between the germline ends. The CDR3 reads CASTLRTVGNYGYTF. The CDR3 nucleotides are TGTGCCAGCACCCTCCGGACAGTTGGGAACTATGGCTACACCTTC.

CDR3 residues: CASSPGGEGANVLTF. In DNA, the CDR3 is TGTGCCAGCAGCCCAGGGGGCGAAGGGGCCAACGTCCTGACTTTC. V gene TRBV11-3 combines with J gene TRBJ2-6; TRBD1 matches at 8 bases. The trim removed 5 bases at V and 4 bases at J, leaving 4 bases unmatched. CDR3 length: 15 amino acids. Germline CDR1 is SGHNT and CDR2 is YENEEA.

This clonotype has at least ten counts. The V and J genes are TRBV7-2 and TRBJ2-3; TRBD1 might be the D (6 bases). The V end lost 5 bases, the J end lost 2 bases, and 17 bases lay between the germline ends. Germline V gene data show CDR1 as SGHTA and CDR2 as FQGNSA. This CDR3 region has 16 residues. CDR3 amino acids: CASSHMALGATDTQYF. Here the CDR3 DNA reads TGTGCCAGCAGCCACATGGCGTTGGGGGCCACAGATACGCAGTATTTT. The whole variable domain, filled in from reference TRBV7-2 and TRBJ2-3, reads GAGVSQSPSNKVTEKGKDVELRCDPISGHTALYWYRQSLGQGLEFLIYFQGNSAPDKSGLPSDRFSAERTGGSVSTLTIQRTQQEDSAVYLCASSHMALGATDTQYFGPGTRLTVL.

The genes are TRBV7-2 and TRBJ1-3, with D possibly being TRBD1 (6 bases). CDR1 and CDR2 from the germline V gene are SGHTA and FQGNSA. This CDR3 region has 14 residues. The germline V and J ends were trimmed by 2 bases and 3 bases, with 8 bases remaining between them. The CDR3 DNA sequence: TGTGCCAGCAGCTTAACAGGGCTTGGAAACACCATATATTTT. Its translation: CASSLTGLGNTIYF.